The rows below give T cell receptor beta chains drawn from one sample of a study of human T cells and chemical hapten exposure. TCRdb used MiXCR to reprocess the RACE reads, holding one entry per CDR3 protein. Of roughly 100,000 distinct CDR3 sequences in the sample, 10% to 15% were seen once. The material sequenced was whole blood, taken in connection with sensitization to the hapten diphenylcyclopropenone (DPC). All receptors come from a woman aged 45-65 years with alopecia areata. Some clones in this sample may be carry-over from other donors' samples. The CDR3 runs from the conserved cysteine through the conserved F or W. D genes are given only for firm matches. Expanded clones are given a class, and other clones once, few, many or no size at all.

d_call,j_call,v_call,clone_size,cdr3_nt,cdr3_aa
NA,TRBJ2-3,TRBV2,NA,TGTGCCAGCAGTGGGGCAGGGGCCCACCGCACAGATACGCAGTATTTT,CASSGAGAHRTDTQYF
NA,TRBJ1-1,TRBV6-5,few,TGTGCCAGCGGAGGAAGGGACACTGAAGCTTTCTTT,CASGGRDTEAFF
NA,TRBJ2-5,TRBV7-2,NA,TGTGCCAGCAGCTTAAACAGGGTTGAGACCCAGTACTTC,CASSLNRVETQYF
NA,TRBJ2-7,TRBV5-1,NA,TGCGCCAGCAGCTTGGAGACGGGTAGCTCCTACGAGCAGTACTTC,CASSLETGSSYEQYF
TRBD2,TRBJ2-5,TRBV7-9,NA,TGTGCCAGCAGCCCACGGACTAGACTTAAAGAGACCCAGTACTTC,CASSPRTRLKETQYF
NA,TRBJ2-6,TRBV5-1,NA,TGCGCCAGCAGGGCATCCCGACACTCTGGGGCCAACGTCCTGACTTTC,CASRASRHSGANVLTF
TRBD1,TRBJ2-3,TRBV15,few,TGTGCCACCAGCACCCACTGGGACAGCCCCCTAGATACGCAGTATTTT,CATSTHWDSPLDTQYF
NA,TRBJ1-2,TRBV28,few,TGTGCCAGCACGAGCCCAGGAAACTATGGCTACACCTTC,CASTSPGNYGYTF
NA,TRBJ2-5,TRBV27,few,TGTGCCAGCAGTCCACAGGGCATCAGGGGAGAGACCCAGTACTTC,CASSPQGIRGETQYF
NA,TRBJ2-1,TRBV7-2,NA,TGTGCCAGCAGCTTCGATGCAGCCTACAATGAGCAGTTCTTC,CASSFDAAYNEQFF
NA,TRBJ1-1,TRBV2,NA,TGTGCCAGCAGTGAATCCGGGGGCACTGAAGCTTTCTTT,CASSESGGTEAFF
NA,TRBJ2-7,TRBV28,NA,TGTGCCAGCAGTCCCCGGGGCCCGCTAGCCTACGAGCAGTACTTC,CASSPRGPLAYEQYF
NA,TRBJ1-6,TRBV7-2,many,TGTGCCAGCAGCTTAGGGGGTACAGGGCCCCTCCACTTT,CASSLGGTGPLHF
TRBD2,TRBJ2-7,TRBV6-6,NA,TGTGCCAGCAGGCCGGGACTAGCGGAAATCTACGAGCAGTACTTC,CASRPGLAEIYEQYF
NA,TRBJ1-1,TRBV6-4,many,TGTGCCACCCCAGGGAGCCCCCTTGAAGCTTTCTTT,CATPGSPLEAFF
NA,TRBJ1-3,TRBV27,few,TGTGCCAGCAGTTGGGACGGAGACTCTGGAAACACCATATATTTT,CASSWDGDSGNTIYF
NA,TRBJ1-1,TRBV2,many,TGTGCCAGCAGGGGGGACGGGGACACTGAAGCTTTCTTT,CASRGDGDTEAFF
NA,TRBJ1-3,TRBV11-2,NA,TGTGCCAGCAGCTTAGATCGATTTAGCGCAGGGGCTGGAAACACCATATATTTT,CASSLDRFSAGAGNTIYF
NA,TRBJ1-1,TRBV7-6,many,TGTGCCAGCAGCTTAGGAGGAGTCAGGAATGAAGCTTTCTTT,CASSLGGVRNEAFF
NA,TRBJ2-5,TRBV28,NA,TGTGCCAGCAGTTTAGATAGGAGGGAGACCCAGTACTTC,CASSLDRRETQYF
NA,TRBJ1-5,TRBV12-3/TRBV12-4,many,TGTGCCAGCAGTTTCTCAACCCCGGCAAATCAGCCCCAGCATTTT,CASSFSTPANQPQHF
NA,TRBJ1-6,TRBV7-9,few,TGTGCCAGCAGCTCATATTCCGGGACACCCCAATCACCCCTCCACTTT,CASSSYSGTPQSPLHF
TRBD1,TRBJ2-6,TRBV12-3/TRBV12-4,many,TGTGCCAGCAGCTCGGGACAGGCTGGGGCCAACGTCCTGACTTTC,CASSSGQAGANVLTF
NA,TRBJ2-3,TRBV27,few,TGTGCCAGCAGTTTAGCGGACACAGATACGCAGTATTTT,CASSLADTDTQYF
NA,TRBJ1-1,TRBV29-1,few,TGCAGCGTTGTCGAGGGGACGGACACTGAAGCTTTCTTT,CSVVEGTDTEAFF
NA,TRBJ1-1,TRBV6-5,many,TGTGCCAGCATGGTGAAGGTGAACACTGAAGCTTTCTTT,CASMVKVNTEAFF
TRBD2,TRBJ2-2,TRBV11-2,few,TGTGCCAGCAGCTTAGGTCTAGCGGGAGGACTTCCCACCGGGGAGCTGTTTTTT,CASSLGLAGGLPTGELFF
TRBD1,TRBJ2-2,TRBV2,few,TGTGCCAGCAGTGAAGACAGGGGTAACACCGGGGAGCTGTTTTTT,CASSEDRGNTGELFF
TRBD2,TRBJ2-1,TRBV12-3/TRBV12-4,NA,TGTGCCAGCAGCAGCCTAGCGGGGAATGAGCAGTTCTTC,CASSSLAGNEQFF
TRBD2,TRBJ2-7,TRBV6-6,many,TGTGCCAGCAGTTACATGGGCGGGAGTTACGAGCAGTACTTC,CASSYMGGSYEQYF
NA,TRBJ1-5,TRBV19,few,TGTGCCAGTAGTATAAGGTCAGGCAATCAGCCCCAGCATTTT,CASSIRSGNQPQHF
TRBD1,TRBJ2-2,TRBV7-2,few,TGTGCCAGCACGGGGGACAGGGGCACCGGGGAGCTGTTTTTT,CASTGDRGTGELFF
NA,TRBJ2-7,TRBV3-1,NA,TGTGCCAGCAGCCGTGGGGGGCTGCAGTACTTC,CASSRGGLQYF
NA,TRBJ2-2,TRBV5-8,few,TGTGCCAGCACCGAGGGGGTCCGACGCACCGGGGAGCTGTTTTTT,CASTEGVRRTGELFF
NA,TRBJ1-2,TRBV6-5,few,TGTGCCAGCAGTTACCCCGACGGCTATGGCTACACCTTC,CASSYPDGYGYTF
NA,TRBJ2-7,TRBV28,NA,TGTGCCAGCAGTCTTGACAGACTCCTCTCCTACGAGCAGTACTTC,CASSLDRLLSYEQYF
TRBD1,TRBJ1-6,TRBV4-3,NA,TGCGCCAGCAGCCAGGACAGGTACAGCTCCTATAATTCACCCCTCCACTTT,CASSQDRYSSYNSPLHF
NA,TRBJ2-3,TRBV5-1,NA,TGCGCCAGCAGCTTGGGGCTGATAGACTTACTAGGCACAGATACGCAGTATTTT,CASSLGLIDLLGTDTQYF
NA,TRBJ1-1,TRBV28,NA,TGTGCCAGCAGTTTTCATCCAGAGGGAGCTTTCTTT,CASSFHPEGAFF
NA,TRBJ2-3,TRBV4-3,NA,TGCGCCAGCAGCGGACAGAGATTTAGCACAGATACGCAGTATTTT,CASSGQRFSTDTQYF
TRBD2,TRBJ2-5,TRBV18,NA,TGTGCCAGCTCACTCGGACTAGCGGGGAAACAAGAGACCCAGTACTTC,CASSLGLAGKQETQYF
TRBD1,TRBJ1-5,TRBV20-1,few,TGCAGTGCGGGGGGACAGGGAGGCGGACAGCCCCAGCATTTT,CSAGGQGGGQPQHF
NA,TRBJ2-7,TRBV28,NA,TGTGCCAGCAGTAGAGTAGCGGTTTACGAGCAGTACTTC,CASSRVAVYEQYF
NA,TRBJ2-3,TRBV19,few,TGTGCCAGTAGTATCCGAGGAGGGGGCCAGGATACGCAGTATTTT,CASSIRGGGQDTQYF
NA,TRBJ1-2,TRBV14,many,TGTGCCAGCAGCCAAGGGGGGACGCCCCCCTATGGCTACACCTTC,CASSQGGTPPYGYTF
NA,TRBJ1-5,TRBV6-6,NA,TGTGCCAGCAGTTCCAAGGACAGCTCGAATAGCAATCAGCCCCAGCATTTT,CASSSKDSSNSNQPQHF
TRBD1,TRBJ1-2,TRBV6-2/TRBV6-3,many,TGTGCCAGCAGTGACTACGGACAGGGACACTATGGCTACACCTTC,CASSDYGQGHYGYTF
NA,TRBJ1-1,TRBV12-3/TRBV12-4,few,TGTGCCAGCAGCCCCAGGGTTGCGGACACTGAAGCTTTCTTT,CASSPRVADTEAFF
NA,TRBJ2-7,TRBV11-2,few,TGTGCCAGCAGCCCCGGGACACTCTCCTACGAGCAGTACTTC,CASSPGTLSYEQYF
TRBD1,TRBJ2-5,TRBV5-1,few,TGCGCCAGCAGAAAGCTCCCACAGGGGGGAGAGACCCAGTACTTC,CASRKLPQGGETQYF
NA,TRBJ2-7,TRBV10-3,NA,TGTGCCATCAGTGAGTCAGCCGTAGCCTACGAGCAGTACTTC,CAISESAVAYEQYF
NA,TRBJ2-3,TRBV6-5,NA,TGTGCCAGCAGGAGCGTACGGGGAAGCACAGATACGCAGTATTTT,CASRSVRGSTDTQYF
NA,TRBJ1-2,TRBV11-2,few,TGTGCCAGCAGCTTTACGGGGAGAGGCTACACCTTC,CASSFTGRGYTF
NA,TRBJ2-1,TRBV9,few,TGTGCCAGCAGCATTAGCGGTTCTTACAATGAGCAGTTCTTC,CASSISGSYNEQFF
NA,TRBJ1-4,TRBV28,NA,TGTGCCAGCGGGAACTGGAATGAAAAACTGTTTTTT,CASGNWNEKLFF
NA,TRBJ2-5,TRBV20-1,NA,TGCAGCGCTACAACGGGTCAAGAGACCCAGTACTTC,CSATTGQETQYF
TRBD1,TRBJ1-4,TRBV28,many,TGTGCCAGCGGACAGGGCGTTACGGATGAAAAACTGTTTTTT,CASGQGVTDEKLFF